A single sample is the source of the 14 T cell receptor beta chains below, sequenced in a study of immune evolution from preneoplasia to lung adenocarcinoma. Data came from immunoSEQ multiplex PCR; TCRdb stores just in-frame clones and leaves some out. The table lists fewer than 7,500 clones, over 75% of them singletons. Sequences were obtained from FFPE adjacent normal lung tissue. The receptors were gathered from a person aged 65 to 79 with lung adenocarcinoma.

The chain is built from TRBV18 and TRBJ2-1; 7 bases are a match to TRBD2. Trimming took 6 bases from V and 4 from J; bases not matched to a gene: 9. The CDR3 is made up of 15 amino acids. From germline, CDR1 is KGHSH and CDR2 LQKENI. In nucleotides, the CDR3 is TGTGCCAGCTCCGACGACGGGGGGAGTTACAATGAGCAGTTCTTC. Encoded protein: CASSDDGGSYNEQFF.

J is TRBJ2-3 and V is TRBV30; the D gene is possibly TRBD2 (6 bases). CDR3 length: 15 residues. CDR1 is GTSNPN and CDR2 is SVGIG in the germline V gene (reference sequence). The V and J ends lost 3 bases and 2 bases respectively, with 15 bases between them. CDR3 nucleotide sequence: TGTGCCTGGAGGGAAGGGCGGGAACTCACAGATACGCAGTATTTT. Its protein product is CAWREGRELTDTQYF.

The sample holds one count of this clone. The genes are TRBV7-2 and TRBJ2-7; a weak D match, TRBD1 (5 bases). The CDR3 has 14 amino acids. Germline loops: CDR1 SGHTA, CDR2 FQGNSA. Trimming cost V 1 base and J 0 bases, with 7 bases left between them. DNA for the CDR3: TGTGCCAGCAGCTTAGACAGGAGCTCCTACGAGCAGTACTTC. This encodes CASSLDRSSYEQYF.

CDR3 protein: CASSIRQENTEAFF. DNA of the CDR3: TGCGCCAGCAGCATAAGACAGGAAAACACTGAAGCTTTCTTT. The chain couples TRBV4-1 to TRBJ1-1; TRBD1 is a possible D gene (6 bases). CDR1 is MGHRA and CDR2 is YSYEKL in the germline V gene. The CDR3 is 14 amino acids. The germline V and J ends were trimmed by 5 bases and 2 bases, with 12 bases remaining between them.

The CDR3 protein is CAWSPGVDTQYF. The CDR3 nucleotides are TGTGCCTGGAGCCCTGGGGTAGATACGCAGTATTTT. The rearrangement joins TRBV30 to TRBJ2-3, with D unclear. Per the germline V gene, CDR1 is GTSNPN and CDR2 is SVGIG (reference sequence). V lost 3 bases, J lost 5 bases, and 9 bases lay in between. The CDR3 has 12 amino acids.

In its sample, this clone was seen a few times. The gene calls are TRBV4-3 and TRBJ1-5; 7 bases are a match to TRBD1. The CDR3 has 14 residues. Germline CDR1 LGHNA, CDR2 YSLEER. V lost 3 bases, J lost 7 bases, and 6 bases stayed unmatched. CDR3 amino acids: CASSHLRGLQPQHF. In DNA form, the CDR3 reads TGCGCCAGCAGCCACCTCAGGGGGTTACAGCCCCAGCATTTT.

The chain combines TRBV4-3 with TRBJ2-7; perhaps TRBD2 as D (5 bases). The CDR3 sequence is 14 residues long. With 0 bases removed from V and 3 bases from J, the gap between germline ends came to 9 bases. CDR1 is LGHNA and CDR2 is YSLEER in the germline V gene. This CDR3 reads CASSQDRGHYEQYF. DNA of the CDR3: TGCGCCAGCAGCCAAGATCGAGGGCACTACGAGCAGTACTTC.

In its sample, this clone was seen once. CDR3 sequence (DNA): TGTGCCAGCAGCCCGGTTGGGGGGGGGAGCACAGATACGCAGTATTTT. This gives the protein CASSPVGGGSTDTQYF. The chain couples TRBV7-6 to TRBJ2-3; 7 nucleotides match TRBD2. J gave up 0 bases and V 5 bases, and 8 bases lay outside the gene matches. Germline V gene data show CDR1 as SGHVS and CDR2 as FNYEAQ. The CDR3 contains 16 residues.

V is TRBV11-2 and J is TRBJ2-5; D is undetermined. CDR1 SGHAT and CDR2 FQNNGV come from the germline V gene. Trimming removed 4 bases at V and 1 base at J, with 16 bases between. This CDR3 spans 16 amino acids. Here the CDR3 DNA reads TGTGCCAGCAGCTCCAACCGGGTCCCGAGCCAAGAGACCCAGTACTTC. The encoded protein is CASSSNRVPSQETQYF.

This clone has more than one count but fewer than ten. The chain uses TRBV5-1 and TRBJ2-7; 8 bases are shared with TRBD2. The CDR3 has 13 amino acids. In germline, CDR1 is SGHRS, CDR2 YFSETQ. J was trimmed by 5 bases and V by 4 bases; bases with no gene match: 5. The CDR3 spells CASSPGGFDEQYF. The CDR3 DNA reads TGCGCCAGCAGCCCGGGGGGGTTCGACGAGCAGTACTTC.

J is TRBJ2-3 and V is TRBV13; D tentatively reads TRBD1 or TRBD2 (6 bases each). Looked up from germline, CDR1 is PRHDT and CDR2 is FYEKMQ (reference sequence). V shed 2 bases and J shed 6 bases, with 15 bases lying between them. The CDR3 loop spans 15 amino acids. The CDR3 region is CASSLLRGVSDTQYF. As DNA, the CDR3 is TGTGCCAGCAGCTTACTAAGGGGGGTTTCTGATACGCAGTATTTT.

The rearrangement links TRBV13 to TRBJ2-2; 10 bases align to TRBD2. Germline V CDR1 and CDR2: PRHDT, FYEKMQ (reference sequence). The CDR3 consists of 15 residues. The V gene end was trimmed by 2 bases and the J gene end by 6 bases; junction bases not matched to a gene: 3. CDR3 DNA sequence: TGTGCCAGCAGCTTATTAGCGGGAGGCGCCGGGGAGCTGTTTTTT. It is translated as CASSLLAGGAGELFF.

The chain joins TRBV20-1 to TRBJ2-7; unclear D gene. In germline, CDR1 is DFQATT, CDR2 SNEGSKA (reference sequence). Trimming took 5 bases from V and 4 from J, leaving 9 bases between them. The length of the CDR3 is 11 residues. The chain's CDR3 is CSAQDAYEQYF. For the CDR3, the DNA is TGCAGTGCTCAGGATGCATACGAGCAGTACTTC.

This chain's CDR3 is CASSYTGESPLHF. In DNA, the CDR3 is TGTGCCAGCAGTTATACAGGTGAATCACCCCTCCACTTT. This chain links TRBV6-5 with TRBJ1-6; tentative D call: TRBD1 (5 bases). The germline V gene encodes CDR1 MNHEY and CDR2 SVGAGI. Trimming shortened V by 3 bases and J by 10 bases, and 10 bases separated the two germline ends. The CDR3 has 13 amino acids.